This T cell receptor (beta chain) was retrieved from a study of OX40 agonist ivuxolimab in advanced cancers. Study information: Patients received the agonistic anti-OX40 (CD134) antibody ivuxolimab. Three patients responded partially, comprising one with hepatocellular carcinoma and two with cutaneous melanoma. Participants could have had prior anti-PD-1, anti-PD-L1 or anti-CTLA-4 therapy, and roughly 39% had some.

The CDR3 is 16 residues long. Per germline, CDR1 SEHNR and CDR2 FQNEAQ (reference sequence). Trimming stripped 6 bases from V and 0 bases from J, with 15 bases between. TCRdb keeps only in-frame clones here, not all; method: immunoSEQ multiplex PCR. The sample includes more than 50,000 clones, 84% of them seen just once. General study findings and limits: Doses of 0.1 to 3.0 mg/kg were accompanied by clonal expansion of CD4+ and CD8+ blood T cells by week 6.

With respect to this clone: Its antigen is currently unknown.

The source material was CD4+ or CD8+ T cells sorted from blood, sampled in a trial of the OX40 agonist ivuxolimab. The clonotype comes from an adult with an advanced solid tumor such as melanoma, head and neck, liver or kidney cancer. The V gene is TRBV7-9, the J gene TRBJ2-1; D gene ambiguous. The CDR3 reads CASRRLDDDSYNEQFF. CDR3 in DNA: TGTGCCAGCAGACGACTGGATGACGACTCCTACAATGAGCAGTTCTTC.